The 17 T cell receptor beta chains listed next were all sequenced from one sample in a study of beta chain features in type 1 diabetes. Expressed TCRB transcripts got sequenced, as all isolated RNA was reverse transcribed. The data were produced by immunoSEQ multiplex PCR, yet TCRdb's version contains in-frame clones alone and is incomplete. The table shows 970,000 or so clones, with roughly 17% occurring only once. The specimen sequenced was naive CD4+ T cells from blood. All receptors derive from a woman between 18 and 29 years old in good health.

The rearrangement links TRBV10-3 to TRBJ1-1; weak D call: TRBD1 (5 bases). V was trimmed by 4 bases and J by 2 bases, leaving 20 bases between them. Germline CDR1 ENHRY, CDR2 SYGVKD. This CDR3 comprises 17 residues. In DNA form, the CDR3 reads TGTGCCATCAGTGGTAGGGGCGCGGGCCTTGTTAACACTGAAGCTTTCTTT. Amino acids: CAISGRGAGLVNTEAFF.

V usage is TRBV4-3 and J usage is TRBJ2-7; D tentatively reads TRBD1 or TRBD2 (6 bases each). The germline V and J ends were trimmed by 3 bases and 0 bases, with 15 bases remaining between them. The CDR3 spans 16 residues. CDR1 LGHNA and CDR2 YSLEER come from the germline V gene. As DNA, the CDR3 is TGCGCCAGCAGCCAGAAACAGGGAGGCACCTCCTACGAGCAGTACTTC. This sequence encodes CASSQKQGGTSYEQYF.

The chain couples TRBV28 to TRBJ2-7, with D possibly matching TRBD2 (7 bases). Germline CDR1 and CDR2: MDHEN and SYDVKM. With 6 bases removed from V and 3 bases from J, the gap between germline ends came to 18 bases. The CDR3 is 15 residues long. CDR3 loop: CASSRWGGTNYEQYF. CDR3 nucleotide sequence: TGTGCCAGCAGCCGGTGGGGGGGCACCAACTACGAGCAGTACTTC.

The chain employs TRBV27 and TRBJ1-2; D gene unclear. CDR3 length: 13 amino acids. The germline V and J ends were trimmed by 5 bases and 4 bases, with 11 bases remaining between them. Germline V gene lookup returns CDR1 MNHEY and CDR2 SMNVEV (reference sequence). CDR3 DNA sequence: TGTGCCAGCAGTCCCGTAGATTCCTATGGCTACACCTTC. This codes for CASSPVDSYGYTF.

The rearrangement links TRBV2 to TRBJ2-1; either TRBD1 or TRBD2 may fit D (5 bases each). The CDR3 contains 15 residues. Between the trimmed V and J ends, which lost 8 bases and 0 bases, there was a span of 14 bases. The germline V gene encodes CDR1 SNHLY and CDR2 FYNNEI. CDR3 nucleotide sequence: TGTGCCAGCCTTTTTGGGGACCCCTCCTACAATGAGCAGTTCTTC. It translates to CASLFGDPSYNEQFF.

In its sample, this clone was seen a few times. This chain joins TRBV19 and TRBJ2-2, with 10 bases lining up with TRBD2. The CDR3 has 17 amino acids. With V trimmed by 5 bases and J by 0 bases, 6 bases remained unmatched. Germline CDR1 LNHDA, CDR2 SQIVND (reference sequence). As DNA, the CDR3 is TGTGCCAGTAGTCCCAAGCGGGAGGGCCCGAACACCGGGGAGCTGTTTTTT. Amino acids: CASSPKREGPNTGELFF.

This clone was counted only a few times. The chain uses TRBV5-1 and TRBJ2-3; the match to TRBD2 covers 7 bases. Germline V CDR1 and CDR2: SGHRS, YFSETQ. Trimming cost V 4 bases and J 3 bases; bases outside gene matches: 14. The CDR3 has 17 amino acids. The CDR3 DNA sequence: TGCGCCAGCAGCCGAATGGGGGGAGGGCCACGAACAGATACGCAGTATTTT. It codes for CASSRMGGGPRTDTQYF.

J is TRBJ2-1 and V is TRBV10-1; D is ambiguous. The CDR3 spans 14 residues. V was cut by 4 bases and J by 2 bases, with 9 bases left in between. Germline loops: CDR1 WNHNN, CDR2 SYGVQD (reference sequence). CDR3 residues: CASSVSTAYNEQFF. The DNA for the CDR3 is TGCGCCAGCAGTGTTTCGACGGCCTACAATGAGCAGTTCTTC.

V gene TRBV28 combines with J gene TRBJ1-2; possibly TRBD1 for D (6 bases). This CDR3 is 13 amino acids long. V was pared by 6 bases and J by 6 bases, with 14 bases between. Germline CDR1 and CDR2: MDHEN and SYDVKM. The CDR3 here is CASRITGYNGYTF. The DNA for the CDR3 is TGTGCCAGCAGGATAACAGGGTACAATGGCTACACCTTC.

A few counts support this clone. The V and J genes are TRBV7-9 and TRBJ1-2, with TRBD1 as a possible D gene (5 bases). The germline gives CDR1 SEHNR, CDR2 FQNEAQ (reference sequence). The CDR3 covers 13 residues. V was shortened by 5 bases and J by 3 bases, with 10 bases between the two germline ends. The CDR3 region is CASSPLGDYGYTF. The CDR3, as DNA: TGTGCCAGCAGCCCCCTGGGGGACTATGGCTACACCTTC.

J is TRBJ2-5 and V is TRBV7-9; 8 nucleotides align to TRBD2. The germline V gene has CDR1 SEHNR and CDR2 FQNEAQ (reference sequence). This CDR3 is built from 13 residues. Trimming at V came to 5 bases and at J to 9 bases, leaving 8 bases not matched to a gene. CDR3 in amino acids: CASSPKTSEAQYF. The CDR3 bases are TGTGCCAGCAGCCCGAAGACTAGCGAGGCCCAGTACTTC.

In this sample, this clone turned up a few times. DNA for the CDR3: TGTGCCAGCAGTGAAGCTAGCGGGAGGGCCTTATCCTACGAGCAGTACTTC. This gives the protein CASSEASGRALSYEQYF. The V call is TRBV2, the J call TRBJ2-7, with 11 bases matching TRBD2. The CDR3 covers 17 residues. Germline V CDR1 and CDR2: SNHLY, FYNNEI. The junction had 5 bases not matched to a gene; V was cut back by 0 bases and J by 1 base.

This clone came up a few times. V usage is TRBV7-2 and J usage is TRBJ2-1; 12 nucleotides line up with TRBD2. CDR3 length: 15 amino acids. The V segment lost 5 bases and the J segment 4 bases; nucleotides outside the gene matches: 3. Germline CDR1 reads SGHTA; CDR2 reads FQGNSA. The CDR3 protein is CASSPTSGRYNEQFF. CDR3 coding DNA: TGTGCCAGCAGCCCAACTAGCGGGAGGTACAATGAGCAGTTCTTC.

V is TRBV2 and J is TRBJ2-7; 11 nucleotides agree with TRBD2. J gave up 6 bases and V 8 bases, and 6 bases lay outside the gene matches. The germline V gene has CDR1 SNHLY and CDR2 FYNNEI. The CDR3 is 13 amino acids. CDR3 amino acids: CASALGLAGEQYF. Here the CDR3 DNA reads TGTGCCAGCGCTCTAGGACTAGCGGGCGAGCAGTACTTC.

In this sample, this clone turned up a few times. This rearrangement joins TRBV5-4 to TRBJ2-7, with no clear D. Germline V gene sequence: CDR1 SGHNT, CDR2 YYREEE (reference sequence). CDR3 length: 13 amino acids. Trimming removed 0 bases from V and 3 bases from J, with 7 bases in between. CDR3 sequence: CASSLGEDYEQYF. In nucleotides, the CDR3 is TGTGCCAGCAGCTTGGGAGAAGACTACGAGCAGTACTTC.

The chain's CDR3 is CASRTREKLFF. CDR3 in DNA: TGTGCCAGCAGGACACGAGAAAAACTGTTTTTT. The gene calls are TRBV28 and TRBJ1-4; no clear D. The V end lost 6 bases, the J end lost 8 bases, and 7 bases lay between the germline ends. The CDR3 totals 11 residues. CDR1 and CDR2 (germline): MDHEN, SYDVKM.

This clone was observed a handful of times. CDR3 loop: CASNFPQNTGELFF. The DNA of the CDR3 is TGTGCCAGCAACTTTCCCCAGAACACCGGGGAGCTGTTTTTT. The V call is TRBV28, the J call TRBJ2-2; D is unclear. The V and J ends lost 7 bases and 1 base respectively, with 10 bases between them. Germline CDR1 reads MDHEN; CDR2 reads SYDVKM. The CDR3 sequence is 14 residues long.